Each of the 26 T cell receptor beta chains below was sequenced from the same sample in a study of patients and donors after allogeneic stem cell transplantation. TCRdb re-called the RT-PCR reads through MiXCR, storing one row per CDR3 protein. Seen here are a few hundred thousand distinct CDR3 sequences, around 41% observed once, and the top ten hold approximately 10%. Sequencing was carried out using blood, either unsorted or a sorted T cell fraction (not recorded which). All receptors derive from a human donor who was either an allogeneic HSCT recipient or a stem cell or donor lymphocyte infusion donor (not recorded which). It is not recorded whose cells these are; they may come from a transplant donor.

The chain carries TRBV19 and TRBJ2-2; tentative D call: TRBD2 (5 bases). The length of the CDR3 is 14 residues. CDR1 is LNHDA, CDR2 SQIVND, per germline (reference sequence). The ends were cut back, 2 bases at V and 5 bases at J, with 9 bases in the middle. CDR3 in amino acids: CASSIRGRTGELFF. CDR3 coding DNA: TGTGCCAGTAGTATACGAGGGAGAACCGGGGAGCTGTTTTTT.

V gene TRBV10-3 combines with J gene TRBJ2-7; weak D call: TRBD2 (7 bases). Trimming took 4 bases from V and 4 from J, leaving 17 bases between them. Germline CDR1 and CDR2: ENHRY and SYGVKD. CDR3 length equals 15 residues. The CDR3 is CAISGRPGGGYEQYF. The CDR3 nucleotides are TGTGCCATCAGTGGGCGGCCGGGGGGCGGTTACGAGCAGTACTTC.

This clonotype was recorded a few times. The chain carries TRBV15 and TRBJ1-5; unclear D gene. This CDR3 comprises 15 residues. Trimming pared 0 bases from V and 7 bases from J, leaving 13 bases between. Germline lookup yields CDR1 LNHNV and CDR2 YYDKDF (reference sequence). The CDR3 bases are TGTGCCACCAGCAGAGATTTGGGAGTACTACAGCCCCAGCATTTT. It specifies CATSRDLGVLQPQHF. The entire variable domain, with the rest obtained from reference TRBV15 and TRBJ1-5, is as follows: DAMVIQNPRYQVTQFGKPVTLSCSQTLNHNVMYWYQQKSSQAPKLLFHYYDKDFNNEADTPDNFQSRRPNTSFCFLDIRSPGLGDTAMYLCATSRDLGVLQPQHFGDGTRLSIL.

This clonotype has only a few counts. The chain recombines TRBV5-1 with TRBJ1-1; possibly TRBD1 for D (5 bases). The V end was cut by 1 base, the J end by 0 bases, with 13 bases between. This CDR3 region has 16 residues. From germline, CDR1 is SGHRS and CDR2 YFSETQ. The CDR3 DNA reads as TGCGCCAGCAGCTTGCTACCAGGGTCTTTGAACACTGAAGCTTTCTTT. This translates into CASSLLPGSLNTEAFF.

This clonotype was counted a few times. The chain couples TRBV10-3 to TRBJ1-1; unclear D gene. The CDR3 is made up of 14 amino acids. The germline V and J ends were trimmed by 6 bases and 0 bases, with 11 bases remaining between them. The germline CDR1 and CDR2 sequences are ENHRY and SYGVKD. CDR3 residues: CAIRHLPMNTEAFF. The CDR3 region has the DNA TGTGCCATCAGGCACCTTCCTATGAACACTGAAGCTTTCTTT.

This chain joins TRBV29-1 and TRBJ2-1; D is perhaps TRBD2 (6 bases). CDR3 length: 17 amino acids. CDR1 and CDR2 (germline): SQVTM, ANQGSEA. Trimming pared 6 bases from V and 0 bases from J, leaving 21 bases between. The CDR3 here is CSVGLPLGTFSYNEQFF. The CDR3 coding sequence is TGCAGCGTGGGGCTCCCCTTGGGGACTTTCTCCTACAATGAGCAGTTCTTC.

This clonotype showed up just a few times. The chain carries TRBV24-1 and TRBJ1-2, with D tentatively TRBD1 (5 bases). V dropped 3 bases and J dropped 7 bases, with 11 bases sitting between them. The CDR3 is made up of 13 amino acids. Germline loops: CDR1 KGHDR, CDR2 SFDVKD. DNA for the CDR3: TGTGCCACCAGTGATCCCCAGGGCGCTGGCTACACCTTC. Protein sequence: CATSDPQGAGYTF.

CDR3 sequence (DNA): TGTGCCATCAATGTGGGGGGGCCGAACAATGAGCAGTTCTTC. Residues: CAINVGGPNNEQFF. The chain carries TRBV10-3 and TRBJ2-1; possibly TRBD2 for D (7 bases). Germline-derived CDR1 and CDR2 are ENHRY and SYGVKD. This CDR3 is 14 amino acids long. V lost 7 bases and J lost 5, with 15 bases in between.

The J gene is TRBJ2-1, the V gene TRBV3-1, with D perhaps matching TRBD2 (6 bases). The germline gives CDR1 LGHDT, CDR2 YNNKEL (reference sequence). Trimming removed 0 bases from V and 11 bases from J, with 20 bases in between. The CDR3 is made up of 16 amino acids. CDR3 DNA: TGTGCCAGCAGCCAAGAAGGCGGGGAACTTACAATGAAGCAGTTCTTC. Its protein product is CASSQEGGELTMKQFF.

This clonotype was recorded a few times. The J gene is TRBJ1-6, the V gene TRBV27; D gene unclear. V lost 8 bases to trimming and J lost 8 bases, with 7 bases between them. Germline CDR1 and CDR2: MNHEY and SMNVEV (reference sequence). The CDR3 runs to 11 residues. CDR3 residues: CASGEHSPLHF. The CDR3 DNA reads TGTGCCAGCGGAGAACATTCACCCCTCCACTTT.

The V and J genes are TRBV27 and TRBJ1-5, with D possibly being TRBD1 (5 bases). This CDR3 region has 14 residues. Germline V lookup: CDR1 MNHEY, CDR2 SMNVEV (reference sequence). V was clipped by 5 bases and J by 0 bases, with 8 bases between them. The CDR3 protein is CASSPGNSNQPQHF. In DNA, the CDR3 is TGTGCCAGCAGTCCAGGGAATAGCAATCAGCCCCAGCATTTT.

This clonotype has just a few counts. The chain uses TRBV11-2 and TRBJ1-5; TRBD1 is a possible D gene (5 bases). Germline V gene lookup returns CDR1 SGHAT and CDR2 FQNNGV. CDR3 length: 12 amino acids. The V end lost 1 base, the J end lost 16 bases, and 14 bases lay between the germline ends. The DNA of the CDR3 is TGTGCCAGCAGCTTAGTTTCAGGGCCGACCCATTTT. Protein product: CASSLVSGPTHF.

The chain couples TRBV20-1 to TRBJ2-7; 7 positions match TRBD1. The CDR3 runs 14 residues. Per the germline V gene, CDR1 is DFQATT and CDR2 is SNEGSKA (reference sequence). V lost 6 bases and J lost 2; bases outside the gene matches: 10. CDR3 bases: TGCAGTGCCTGGGACAGTGAATTTCCCTACGAGCAGTACTTC. The encoded protein is CSAWDSEFPYEQYF.

There are a few counts of this clonotype. The J gene is TRBJ1-4, the V gene TRBV12-3 or TRBV12-4; 10 nucleotides line up with TRBD1. V lost 3 bases, J lost 8 bases, and 3 bases stayed unmatched. The CDR3 loop spans 14 amino acids. The CDR3: CASSLGDRGEKLFF. The CDR3 DNA sequence: TGTGCCAGCAGTTTGGGGGACAGGGGAGAAAAACTGTTTTTT.

The chain employs TRBV5-1 and TRBJ2-1, with TRBD2 matching 10 bases. J was trimmed by 8 bases and V by 3 bases; bases with no gene match: 8. Germline values: CDR1 SGHRS, CDR2 YFSETQ. This CDR3 region has 15 residues. The CDR3 region has the DNA TGCGCCAGCAGCTCCAAGCGGGGGGGCTTAGATGAGCAGTTCTTC. This encodes CASSSKRGGLDEQFF.

This clonotype was detected a few times. This chain links TRBV7-9 with TRBJ1-4, with TRBD1 as a possible D gene (5 bases). The CDR3 has 14 residues. V lost 0 bases and J 7 bases, leaving 9 bases between the germline ends. CDR1 and CDR2 from the germline V gene are SEHNR and FQNEAQ (reference sequence). CDR3: CASSLAGAGEKLFF. CDR3 sequence (DNA): TGTGCCAGCAGCTTAGCAGGGGCAGGTGAAAAACTGTTTTTT. Based on the CDR3 plus reference TRBV7-9 and TRBJ1-4, the full variable domain is DTGVSQNPRHKITKRGQNVTFRCDPISEHNRLYWYRQTLGQGPEFLTYFQNEAQLEKSRLLSDRFSAERPKGSFSTLEIQRTEQGDSAMYLCASSLAGAGEKLFFGSGTQLSVL.

This clonotype has a handful of counts. The chain is built from TRBV10-3 and TRBJ2-5; TRBD1 matches 7 bases. V lost 11 bases and J lost 1; bases outside the gene matches: 4. The CDR3 has 12 amino acids. Germline V gene data show CDR1 as ENHRY and CDR2 as SYGVKD. The CDR3 DNA sequence: TGTGCCTCTGGGACAGCCCAAGAGACCCAGTACTTC. This codes for CASGTAQETQYF.

This clonotype showed up just a few times. V is TRBV2 and J is TRBJ1-1, with no clear D. V was trimmed by 6 bases and J by 5 bases, leaving 4 bases between them. Germline CDR1 is SNHLY and CDR2 is FYNNEI. This CDR3 contains 10 residues. The CDR3 reads CASRQTEAFF. The CDR3, as DNA: TGTGCCAGCAGACAGACTGAAGCTTTCTTT.

The chain has TRBV28 and TRBJ1-1; D gene uncertain. Germline loops: CDR1 MDHEN, CDR2 SYDVKM. The CDR3 has 13 residues. V was clipped by 7 bases and J by 1 base, with 10 bases between them. The CDR3: CASNEIGNTEAFF. In DNA form, the CDR3 reads TGTGCCAGCAACGAAATAGGGAACACTGAAGCTTTCTTT.

The chain has TRBV29-1 and TRBJ1-4, with D unresolved. Germline lookup yields CDR1 SQVTM and CDR2 ANQGSEA. This CDR3 is built from 13 residues. Trimming took 2 bases from V and 4 from J, leaving 8 bases between them. Here the CDR3 reads CSVERQLNEKLFF. CDR3 bases: TGCAGCGTTGAACGGCAGCTTAATGAAAAACTGTTTTTT.

This rearrangement joins TRBV28 to TRBJ1-1; D gene ambiguous. Trimming cost V 6 bases and J 10 bases, with 15 bases left between them. The germline CDR1 and CDR2 sequences are MDHEN and SYDVKM. The CDR3 totals 12 residues. CDR3 sequence (DNA): TGTGCCAGCAGCCCGGCGGGCGGCCTAGCTTTCTTT. Amino acids: CASSPAGGLAFF.

In this sample, this clonotype turned up many times. The rearrangement uses TRBV4-3 and TRBJ1-2, with 9 bases fitting TRBD1. Germline V gene data show CDR1 as LGHNA and CDR2 as YSLEER. The CDR3 runs to 14 residues. The V gene end was trimmed by 4 bases and the J gene end by 3 bases; junction bases not matched to a gene: 3. Here the CDR3 reads CASSLQGADYGYTF. CDR3 DNA sequence: TGCGCCAGCAGCCTACAGGGGGCTGACTATGGCTACACCTTC.

This clonotype turned up a few times. This chain joins TRBV27 and TRBJ1-6, with D perhaps matching TRBD1 (5 bases). CDR1 and CDR2 (germline): MNHEY, SMNVEV (reference sequence). V lost 2 bases and J 9 bases, leaving 11 bases between the germline ends. The length of the CDR3 is 14 residues. The CDR3 reads CASSLGGTFSPLHF. The CDR3 DNA reads TGTGCCAGCAGTTTAGGTGGGACCTTTTCACCCCTCCACTTT.

The chain recombines TRBV12-3 or TRBV12-4 with TRBJ2-2; TRBD2 is a possible D gene (5 bases). Deletions cut 7 bases from V and 5 bases from J, with 20 bases between. The CDR3 length is 16 residues. Here the CDR3 reads CASTPNTLAFTGELFF. In nucleotides, the CDR3 is TGTGCCAGCACCCCCAACACCCTAGCCTTTACCGGGGAGCTGTTTTTT.

This clonotype was found a few times. J is TRBJ1-1 and V is TRBV12-3 or TRBV12-4, with D possibly matching TRBD1 (6 bases). The CDR3 consists of 18 residues. Deletions cut 8 bases from V and 3 bases from J, with 28 bases between. CDR3 region: CASARATGGGFWYTEAFF. CDR3 in DNA: TGTGCCAGCGCCAGGGCCACGGGGGGCGGATTTTGGTACACTGAAGCTTTCTTT.

This chain joins TRBV28 and TRBJ2-3, with TRBD1 as a possible D gene (6 bases). Trimming removed 6 bases from V and 2 bases from J, with 18 bases in between. This CDR3 has 16 amino acids. CDR1 and CDR2 from the germline V gene are MDHEN and SYDVKM. The CDR3 reads CASSPGHSFFTDTQYF. The CDR3 coding sequence is TGTGCCAGCAGCCCGGGACATAGTTTCTTCACAGATACGCAGTATTTT. Filled out from reference TRBV28 and TRBJ2-3, the complete variable domain reads DVKVTQSSRYLVKRTGEKVFLECVQDMDHENMFWYRQDPGLGLRLIYFSYDVKMKEKGDIPEGYSVSREKKERFSLILESASTNQTSMYLCASSPGHSFFTDTQYFGPGTRLTVL.